One and the same sample provided the 5 T cell receptor beta chains below, sequenced in a study of blood T cells in healthy people across ages. It was with a sample-barcoded 5' primer and a J-beta primer mix that a second PCR of roughly 6 to 11 cycles was run. TCRdb redid the calling of the 5' RACE reads with MiXCR, one entry per CDR3 protein. The sample contains about 380,000 distinct CDR3 sequences, more than 45% of which appear only once. The sample taken for sequencing was blood. These receptors were obtained from a man aged 55 to 70 in good health.

The chain combines TRBV5-1 with TRBJ1-1; maybe TRBD1 (6 bases). The CDR3 spans 14 residues. Germline CDR1 is SGHRS and CDR2 is YFSETQ. Trimming stripped 2 bases from V and 1 base from J, with 9 bases between. CDR3 protein: CASSFRTANTEAFF. CDR3 coding DNA: TGCGCCAGCAGCTTTAGGACAGCGAACACTGAAGCTTTCTTT.

This clonotype was detected only once. The rearrangement links TRBV3-1 to TRBJ2-1; 10 bases align to TRBD2. CDR3 length: 15 residues. V was clipped by 4 bases and J by 5 bases; unmatched bases: 5. Germline CDR1 LGHDT, CDR2 YNNKEL (reference sequence). CDR3 DNA sequence: TGTGCCAGCAGCCGACGGACTAGCGGCCACAATGAGCAGTTCTTC. As protein: CASSRRTSGHNEQFF.

The chain links TRBV6-2 or TRBV6-3 to TRBJ1-1, with D hard to call. The germline V gene has CDR1 MNHEY and CDR2 SVGEGT. There are 16 residues in the CDR3. V lost 6 bases to trimming and J lost 0 bases, with 17 bases between them. CDR3 residues: CASSPKGRYMNTEAFF. The CDR3 region has the DNA TGTGCCAGCAGCCCTAAGGGTCGGTATATGAACACTGAAGCTTTCTTT.

This clonotype was counted many times. V usage is TRBV20-1 and J usage is TRBJ2-7, with a possible D match to TRBD1 (6 bases). Germline V lookup: CDR1 DFQATT, CDR2 SNEGSKA (reference sequence). CDR3 size: 11 residues. The V end lost 7 bases, the J end lost 2 bases, and 9 bases lay between the germline ends. CDR3 sequence: CSGGLTYEQYF. The CDR3, as DNA: TGCAGTGGGGGGCTAACCTACGAGCAGTACTTC.

The rearrangement joins TRBV2 to TRBJ1-2; 7 bases line up with TRBD1. CDR3 size: 13 residues. The V and J ends lost 11 bases and 6 bases, in that order; junction bases with no gene match: 12. Germline-derived CDR1 and CDR2 are SNHLY and FYNNEI. Here the CDR3 reads CASWGGGGNGYTF. CDR3 nucleotide sequence: TGTGCCTCCTGGGGAGGGGGCGGAAATGGCTACACCTTC.